The 17 T cell receptor beta chains below come from one sample, sequenced in a study of OX40 agonist ivuxolimab in advanced cancers. Sequencing was performed with immunoSEQ multiplex PCR; in TCRdb, only in-frame clones are kept and a portion is missing. The table includes 30,000 or so clones, roughly 80% detected once. This sample comprised CD4+ or CD8+ T cells sorted from blood, obtained in a trial of the OX40 agonist ivuxolimab. The receptor set was obtained from an adult with an advanced solid tumor such as melanoma, head and neck, liver or kidney cancer.

A single count supports this clone. The chain couples TRBV27 to TRBJ2-5; TRBD2 might be the D (6 bases). Deletions cut 1 base from V and 0 bases from J, with 6 bases between. The CDR3 is 14 amino acids. Germline V gene lookup returns CDR1 MNHEY and CDR2 SMNVEV (reference sequence). As DNA, the CDR3 is TGTGCCAGCAGTTTATGGGGGGACCAAGAGACCCAGTACTTC. It is translated as CASSLWGDQETQYF.

V usage is TRBV4-3 and J usage is TRBJ2-3; D not resolved. Germline CDR1 LGHNA, CDR2 YSLEER. V lost 1 base and J 1 base, leaving 3 bases between the germline ends. The CDR3 is made up of 13 amino acids. DNA for the CDR3: TGCGCCAGCAGCCAAGGCCGCACAGATACGCAGTATTTT. Amino acid sequence: CASSQGRTDTQYF.

The rearrangement uses TRBV7-3 and TRBJ2-1, with D unclear. Germline CDR1 and CDR2: SGHTA and FQGTGA. This CDR3 spans 13 amino acids. Trimming took off 2 bases at V and 3 bases at J, with 5 bases between the two ends. The CDR3 sequence is CASSLLGYNEQFF. The CDR3 region has the DNA TGTGCCAGCAGCTTATTGGGCTACAATGAGCAGTTCTTC.

The gene calls are TRBV7-8 and TRBJ2-7, with TRBD1 matching over 7 bases. The CDR3 has 12 amino acids. Per the germline V gene, CDR1 is SGHVS and CDR2 is FQNEAQ. Trimming cost V 1 base and J 6 bases; bases outside gene matches: 0. The chain's CDR3 is CASSLGTGEQYF. The CDR3 DNA follows: TGTGCCAGCAGCTTAGGGACAGGCGAGCAGTACTTC. The full variable domain, completed using reference TRBV7-8 and TRBJ2-7, is GAGVSQSPRYKVAKRGQDVALRCDPISGHVSLFWYQQALGQGPEFLTYFQNEAQLDKSGLPSDRFFAERPEGSVSTLKIQRTQQEDSAVYLCASSLGTGEQYFGPGTRLTVT.

This chain links TRBV13 with TRBJ2-7, with a weak D call TRBD1 (7 bases). V was shortened by 3 bases and J by 4 bases, with 10 bases between the two germline ends. The CDR3 is made up of 13 amino acids. Per the germline V gene, CDR1 is PRHDT and CDR2 is FYEKMQ (reference sequence). DNA for the CDR3: TGTGCCAGCAGCTTGCAGGGGGGTTACGAGCAGTACTTC. As protein: CASSLQGGYEQYF.

About this clone itself: The junction does not match germline at one end; this may be a read error. V is TRBV28 and J is TRBJ2-7; 7 bases agree with TRBD2. The germline V gene encodes CDR1 MDHEN and CDR2 SYDVKM. The CDR3 totals 14 residues. The CDR3 DNA reads as TGTGCCAGCAGTCCGCTAGCGGAGGTGTACGAGCAGTGCTTC. This translates into CASSPLAEVYEQCF.

The chain employs TRBV9 and TRBJ2-7; D perhaps matches TRBD1 (5 bases). From germline, CDR1 is SGDLS and CDR2 YYNGEE. The CDR3 consists of 19 residues. V lost 0 bases and J lost 0, with 22 bases in between. The CDR3 DNA reads TGTGCCAGCAGCGTAGTAGGGGATGAGCTTTCAAGGAGCTCCTACGAGCAGTACTTC. Amino acid sequence: CASSVVGDELSRSSYEQYF.

The chain combines TRBV7-6 with TRBJ2-1; a weak D match, TRBD2 (6 bases). From germline, CDR1 is SGHVS and CDR2 FNYEAQ. Trimming pared 8 bases from V and 6 bases from J, leaving 17 bases between. This CDR3 is built from 14 residues. The CDR3 DNA reads as TGTGCCAGCCGAGGGCGGGACCGCGGCAATGAGCAGTTCTTC. Residues: CASRGRDRGNEQFF. The whole variable domain, filled in from reference TRBV7-6 and TRBJ2-1, reads GAGVSQSPRYKVTKRGQDVALRCDPISGHVSLYWYRQALGQGPEFLTYFNYEAQQDKSGLPNDRFSAERPEGSISTLTIQRTEQRDSAMYRCASRGRDRGNEQFFGPGTRLTVL.

This chain connects TRBV11-2 to TRBJ1-4; 7 bases align to TRBD1. The germline gives CDR1 SGHAT, CDR2 FQNNGV. The CDR3 covers 15 residues. The V segment lost 5 bases and the J segment 7 bases; nucleotides outside the gene matches: 10. In DNA form, the CDR3 reads TGTGCCAGCAGCCTGACTCAGGGGGAAATTGAAAAACTGTTTTTT. Its translation: CASSLTQGEIEKLFF.

The chain is built from TRBV6-1 and TRBJ2-1; a weak D match, TRBD1 (6 bases). The CDR3 loop spans 15 amino acids. Trimming removed 3 bases at V and 4 bases at J, with 13 bases between. CDR1 and CDR2 (germline): MNHNS, SASEGT. The CDR3 coding sequence is TGTGCCAGCAGTGAGGGCAGGGGCCCTTACAATGAGCAGTTCTTC. This sequence encodes CASSEGRGPYNEQFF.

This chain connects TRBV27 to TRBJ2-1; TRBD2 aligns across 14 bases. CDR3 size: 16 residues. After removal of 3 bases from V and 5 bases from J, the junction contained 3 bases not matched to a gene. Germline CDR1 is MNHEY and CDR2 is SMNVEV (reference sequence). This CDR3 reads CASSFGTSGSHNEQFF. The CDR3, as DNA: TGTGCCAGCAGTTTCGGGACTAGCGGGAGTCACAATGAGCAGTTCTTC.

V is TRBV9 and J is TRBJ1-1; no definite D call. V gave up 2 bases and J gave up 0 bases, with 14 bases separating them. The germline CDR1 and CDR2 sequences are SGDLS and YYNGEE. This CDR3 has 16 amino acids. CDR3 protein: CASSVGPEGMNTEAFF. DNA for the CDR3: TGTGCCAGCAGCGTTGGACCCGAAGGGATGAACACTGAAGCTTTCTTT.

The chain recombines TRBV7-2 with TRBJ1-2; 8 bases are a match to TRBD1. Germline CDR1 reads SGHTA; CDR2 reads FQGNSA. V lost 2 bases to trimming and J lost 8 bases; unmatched junction nucleotides: 4. The CDR3 is 13 amino acids. The CDR3 loop reads CASSLQGATGYTF. CDR3 nucleotides: TGTGCCAGCAGCTTACAGGGGGCGACGGGCTACACCTTC.

The V and J genes are TRBV7-3 and TRBJ2-7; no firm D call. V was shortened by 2 bases and J by 0 bases, with 5 bases between the two germline ends. Germline assignment: CDR1 SGHTA and CDR2 FQGTGA. The CDR3 sequence is 13 residues long. The CDR3 DNA sequence: TGTGCCAGCAGCTTATCGAACTCCTACGAGCAGTACTTC. Residues: CASSLSNSYEQYF.

The chain has TRBV9 and TRBJ2-2; D is possibly TRBD1 (5 bases). Germline CDR1 reads SGDLS; CDR2 reads YYNGEE. The ends were cut back, 0 bases at V and 4 bases at J, with 10 bases in the middle. The CDR3 runs 15 residues. CDR3 DNA: TGTGCCAGCAGCGTAGAAGGCCAGGGCACCGGGGAGCTGTTTTTT. This gives the protein CASSVEGQGTGELFF.

This clone was seen a handful of times. This chain joins TRBV4-1 and TRBJ2-7; a possible D gene is TRBD2 (7 bases). V gave up 1 base and J gave up 2 bases, with 12 bases separating them. Germline V gene lookup returns CDR1 MGHRA and CDR2 YSYEKL. CDR3 length equals 15 residues. The CDR3: CASSQGTGGTYEQYF. The CDR3 DNA sequence: TGCGCCAGCAGCCAAGGGACGGGGGGCACCTACGAGCAGTACTTC.

The chain is built from TRBV19 and TRBJ1-1, with D possibly being TRBD1 (5 bases). The CDR3 totals 17 residues. The V end was cut by 6 bases, the J end by 5 bases, with 25 bases between. Looked up from germline, CDR1 is LNHDA and CDR2 is SQIVND (reference sequence). The chain's CDR3 is CASSFKRTRSTETEAFF. In DNA form, the CDR3 reads TGTGCCAGTAGCTTTAAGCGGACAAGGTCTACGGAGACTGAAGCTTTCTTT. The whole variable domain, filled in from reference TRBV19 and TRBJ1-1, reads DGGITQSPKYLFRKEGQNVTLSCEQNLNHDAMYWYRQDPGQGLRLIYYSQIVNDFQKGDIAEGYSVSREKKESFPLTVTSAQKNPTAFYLCASSFKRTRSTETEAFFGQGTRLTVV.